What follows is one T cell receptor (beta chain) and its context. The table came from immunoSEQ multiplex PCR; TCRdb's copy has only in-frame clones and leaves some out. The table has fewer than 40,000 clones, roughly 89% seen once. Documented time point: newly diagnosed, previously untreated cHL patient sample. Magnetic negative selection served to purify CD4+ T cells out of PBMCs that had been thawed. Newly diagnosed classical Hodgkin lymphoma PBMCs, still untreated, provided the comparison samples. This specimen comes from a study of PD-1 blockade in classical Hodgkin lymphoma. Germline CDR1 is KGHSH and CDR2 is LQKENI. V was clipped by 6 bases and J by 5 bases, with 13 bases between them. The length of the CDR3 is 14 residues.

The sequenced sample consisted of CD4+ T cells from blood. This clonotype was sampled from a human donor with classical Hodgkin lymphoma. This chain links TRBV18 with TRBJ2-2; D may be TRBD1 or TRBD2 (5 bases each). CDR3 loop: CASSSPGRTGELFF. The CDR3 nucleotides read TGTGCCAGCTCCTCACCGGGACGAACCGGGGAGCTGTTTTTT.